What follows are 29 T cell receptor beta chains derived from one specimen sequenced in a study of long-term antiretroviral therapy in people with HIV. Survey-level resolution applied to immunoSEQ assay v3.0. Using immunoSEQ multiplex PCR, the repertoire was profiled, and TCRdb retains in-frame clones only, with some absent. The table lists 34,000 or so clones, about 94% of them singletons. The material was unsorted PBMCs, obtained around 5 years after starting antiretroviral therapy. These receptors were collected from a woman aged 50 to 60 with HIV.

This clone is a singleton in its sample. This chain links TRBV6-4 with TRBJ1-4, with D possibly being TRBD1 (6 bases). This CDR3 spans 18 amino acids. V dropped 6 bases and J dropped 7 bases, with 27 bases sitting between them. Germline V gene data show CDR1 as MRHNA and CDR2 as SNTAGT. The CDR3 nucleotides read TGTGCCAGCAGACTTTCGACAGGTCCAAGCCCTTTAGGTGAAAAACTGTTTTTT. It yields the protein CASRLSTGPSPLGEKLFF.

This chain connects TRBV2 to TRBJ1-5; a possible D gene is TRBD1 (5 bases). The CDR3 runs 13 residues. In germline, CDR1 is SNHLY, CDR2 FYNNEI. V lost 4 bases to trimming and J lost 6 bases, with 10 bases between them. The CDR3 is CASSGRVGQPQHF. The DNA for the CDR3 is TGTGCCAGCAGTGGCAGGGTGGGTCAGCCCCAGCATTTT.

V usage is TRBV7-2 and J usage is TRBJ1-5, with 12 bases matching TRBD1. The CDR3 loop spans 16 amino acids. Germline assignment: CDR1 SGHTA and CDR2 FQGNSA. V dropped 3 bases and J dropped 6; count of bases not matched to a gene: 6. The CDR3 here is CASSLGGQGASQPQHF. Here the CDR3 DNA reads TGTGCCAGCAGCTTGGGGGGACAGGGGGCGAGTCAGCCCCAGCATTTT.

As for this clone: Other DNA sequences of this sample code for an identical CDR3. This chain uses TRBV6-5 with TRBJ2-1, with a tentative D call TRBD2 (6 bases). Germline V CDR1 and CDR2: MNHEY, SVGAGI. CDR3 size: 14 residues. Between the trimmed V and J ends, which lost 8 bases and 12 bases, there was a span of 23 bases. CDR3 amino acids: CASGPGPGTGGQFF. DNA for the CDR3: TGTGCCAGCGGGCCGGGCCCAGGGACTGGAGGGCAGTTCTTC.

The chain joins TRBV25-1 to TRBJ1-4; D gene uncertain. Germline V gene sequence: CDR1 MGHDK, CDR2 SYGVNS. The CDR3 consists of 14 residues. Trimming left V 2 bases short and J 5 bases short, with 9 bases between. This chain's CDR3 is CASSETNANEKLFF. The CDR3 DNA reads as TGTGCCAGCAGTGAAACCAATGCGAATGAAAAACTGTTTTTT. Full variable domain (outside the CDR3, taken from reference TRBV25-1 and TRBJ1-4): EADIYQTPRYLVIGTGKKITLECSQTMGHDKMYWYQQDPGMELHLIHYSYGVNSTEKGDLSSESTVSRIRTEHFPLTLESARPSHTSQYLCASSETNANEKLFFGSGTQLSVL.

This chain joins TRBV30 and TRBJ1-5; 7 positions match TRBD1. In germline, CDR1 is GTSNPN, CDR2 SVGIG (reference sequence). Losses at the gene ends were 1 base for V and 3 bases for J; bases not matched to a gene: 6. The CDR3 length is 15 residues. CDR3 region: CAWSAKGGANQPQHF. The CDR3 DNA reads TGTGCCTGGAGTGCGAAAGGGGGCGCCAATCAGCCCCAGCATTTT.

The V call is TRBV19, the J call TRBJ2-5; the D gene is possibly TRBD2 (5 bases). The CDR3 runs 13 residues. Per germline, CDR1 LNHDA and CDR2 SQIVND (reference sequence). V dropped 5 bases and J dropped 1 base, with 8 bases sitting between them. The CDR3 spells CASSLGLQETQYF. CDR3 bases: TGTGCCAGTAGTCTTGGACTCCAAGAGACCCAGTACTTC.

Comments on this clone: As the CDR3 is not closed by the conserved phenylalanine or tryptophan, this likely results from a read error. The DNA is omitted, as the CDR3 cannot be located on it reliably, and the CDR3 follows TCRdb's listing. The rearrangement uses TRBV30 and TRBJ2-7; TRBD1 was called by the table and not checked on the DNA. From its first to its last residue, the CDR3 has 9 amino acids. Germline V gene data show CDR1 as GTSNPN and CDR2 as SVGIG (reference sequence). The CDR3 spells CAWSPQVPL.

This clone was counted a single time. The rearrangement links TRBV29-1 to TRBJ1-1, with D hard to call. This CDR3 has 13 amino acids. CDR1 and CDR2 from the germline V gene are SQVTM and ANQGSEA. With 3 bases removed from V and 0 bases from J, the gap between germline ends came to 8 bases. CDR3 coding DNA: TGCAGCGTTGATCCAAGGTTGAACACTGAAGCTTTCTTT. Encoded protein: CSVDPRLNTEAFF.

The rearrangement links TRBV30 to TRBJ1-6, with TRBD1 as a possible D gene (5 bases). Germline CDR1 and CDR2: GTSNPN and SVGIG (reference sequence). This CDR3 is built from 14 residues. Between the trimmed V and J ends, which lost 2 bases and 5 bases, there was a span of 10 bases. The CDR3 bases are TGTGCCTGGAGTAAGGGGAGCGATAATTCACCCCTCCACTTT. Its protein is CAWSKGSDNSPLHF.

The chain employs TRBV4-3 and TRBJ2-4, with D unresolved. CDR1 is LGHNA and CDR2 is YSLEER in the germline V gene. The CDR3 is 15 residues long. V dropped 0 bases and J dropped 6 bases, with 12 bases sitting between them. In nucleotides, the CDR3 is TGCGCCAGCAGCCAAGATATTGCAGAGCCAAACATTCAGTACTTC. Encoded protein: CASSQDIAEPNIQYF.

The rearrangement joins TRBV7-3 to TRBJ2-7; maybe TRBD2 (5 bases). V dropped 8 bases and J dropped 0 bases, with 11 bases sitting between them. The length of the CDR3 is 13 residues. Germline lookup yields CDR1 SGHTA and CDR2 FQGTGA. This chain's CDR3 is CASRPGSSYEQYF. The CDR3 DNA follows: TGTGCCAGCCGGCCTGGGAGCTCCTACGAGCAGTACTTC.

This chain links TRBV5-1 with TRBJ2-1, with 9 bases matching TRBD1. With V trimmed by 3 bases and J by 3 bases, 7 bases remained unmatched. The V gene's germline CDR1 is SGHRS and CDR2 YFSETQ. The CDR3 contains 16 residues. The CDR3 bases are TGCGCCAGCAGCTGGCCCGGGACAGGGATCTACAATGAGCAGTTCTTC. Translating gives CASSWPGTGIYNEQFF.

This rearrangement joins TRBV7-2 to TRBJ2-7, with D possibly being TRBD1 (5 bases). The germline V and J ends were trimmed by 5 bases and 2 bases, with 16 bases remaining between them. This CDR3 region has 15 residues. In germline, CDR1 is SGHTA, CDR2 FQGNSA. CDR3 bases: TGTGCCAGCAGCCTTGACAGACCCCCTACCTACGAGCAGTACTTC. It is translated as CASSLDRPPTYEQYF.

This chain connects TRBV6-5 to TRBJ1-4; D may be TRBD1 (6 bases). Trimming took off 6 bases at V and 7 bases at J, with 15 bases between the two ends. From germline, CDR1 is MNHEY and CDR2 SVGAGI. The CDR3 is 14 residues long. The CDR3 loop reads CASSPPGGGEKLFF. The CDR3 DNA reads as TGTGCCAGCAGCCCCCCGGGGGGCGGTGAAAAACTGTTTTTT.

This rearrangement joins TRBV9 to TRBJ1-2, with D perhaps TRBD1 (5 bases). V lost 1 base to trimming and J lost 8 bases, with 18 bases between them. CDR1 SGDLS and CDR2 YYNGEE come from the germline V gene. There are 15 residues in the CDR3. CDR3 residues: CASSVQGAAWEGYTF. CDR3 coding DNA: TGTGCCAGCAGCGTACAGGGTGCGGCTTGGGAAGGCTACACCTTC.

This clone was seen only once. The chain carries TRBV5-1 and TRBJ1-3; D unresolved. Germline loops: CDR1 SGHRS, CDR2 YFSETQ. The CDR3 runs 13 residues. V lost 5 bases, J lost 4 bases, and 10 bases lay in between. CDR3 coding DNA: TGCGCCAGCAGACCGGGTTCCGGAAACACCATATATTTT. Its translation is CASRPGSGNTIYF.

DNA of the CDR3: TGTGCCAGCAGATACCGACAGGGGAGGCCGTACACTGAAGCTTTCTTT. Its translation: CASRYRQGRPYTEAFF. The chain links TRBV7-9 to TRBJ1-1; TRBD1 agrees at 8 bases. CDR3 length equals 16 residues. The germline V gene has CDR1 SEHNR and CDR2 FQNEAQ (reference sequence). Unmatched junction bases numbered 12, after V lost 6 bases and J lost 3 bases.

This clone has more than one count but fewer than ten. The CDR3 DNA is TGCGCCAGCAGTCCCAAGATTGAGGACAGGGAAGGGAACACCATATATTTT. Protein: CASSPKIEDREGNTIYF. V usage is TRBV23-1 and J usage is TRBJ1-3; TRBD1 matches at 8 bases. TRBV23-1 is an ORF; its function is uncertain. The CDR3 extends over 17 amino acids. Unmatched junction bases numbered 15, after V lost 4 bases and J lost 7 bases.

The CDR3 sequence is CASSYRQGRADTQYF. In DNA, the CDR3 is TGCGCCAGCAGCTATAGACAGGGGAGGGCAGATACGCAGTATTTT. The V gene is TRBV5-1, the J gene TRBJ2-3; tentative D call: TRBD1 (8 bases). V gave up 3 bases and J gave up 4 bases, with 15 bases separating them. CDR1 is SGHRS and CDR2 is YFSETQ in the germline V gene. CDR3 length: 15 residues. Drawing the rest from reference TRBV5-1 and TRBJ2-3, the complete variable domain is KAGVTQTPRYLIKTRGQQVTLSCSPISGHRSVSWYQQTPGQGLQFLFEYFSETQRNKGNFPGRFSGRQFSNSRSEMNVSTLELGDSALYLCASSYRQGRADTQYFGPGTRLTVL.

The gene calls are TRBV2 and TRBJ1-1; D is undetermined. V lost 8 bases and J 4 bases, leaving 14 bases between the germline ends. Per the germline V gene, CDR1 is SNHLY and CDR2 is FYNNEI. This CDR3 is built from 13 residues. DNA for the CDR3: TGTGCCAGCTTTGAAGAAGCTTCCACTGAAGCTTTCTTT. This translates into CASFEEASTEAFF.

This chain connects TRBV7-3 to TRBJ2-1; 10 bases are shared with TRBD1. The CDR3 is made up of 15 amino acids. Germline V gene lookup returns CDR1 SGHTA and CDR2 FQGTGA. V lost 1 base, J lost 6 bases, and 3 bases stayed unmatched. The DNA for the CDR3 is TGTGCCAGCAGCTTAATGGGGACAGGGGCCAATGAGCAGTTCTTC. Amino acids: CASSLMGTGANEQFF.

The V call is TRBV7-9, the J call TRBJ2-1; possible D gene TRBD2, 6 bases. The germline V and J ends were trimmed by 5 bases and 2 bases, with 13 bases remaining between them. The germline gives CDR1 SEHNR, CDR2 FQNEAQ (reference sequence). The CDR3 length is 15 residues. The CDR3 DNA is TGTGCCAGCAGCCGCGAGCGGGCCCCCTACAATGAGCAGTTCTTC. Amino acid sequence: CASSRERAPYNEQFF.

This clone occurred once. This rearrangement joins TRBV27 to TRBJ1-6; tentative D call: TRBD1 (5 bases). Trimming took 0 bases from V and 13 from J, leaving 16 bases between them. The length of the CDR3 is 15 residues. Germline assignment: CDR1 MNHEY and CDR2 SMNVEV (reference sequence). For the CDR3, the DNA is TGTGCCAGCAGTTTATCCTACGGCCGACAGTATCCCCTCCACTTT. It encodes CASSLSYGRQYPLHF.

Only one count was recorded for this clone. The chain links TRBV5-6 to TRBJ2-5; TRBD1 is a possible D gene (6 bases). The V gene lost 2 bases and the J gene lost 5 bases, with 19 bases spanning the gap. Germline loops: CDR1 SGHDT, CDR2 YYEEEE. This CDR3 region has 16 residues. CDR3: CASSFGLPDRLETQYF. CDR3 sequence (DNA): TGTGCCAGCAGCTTCGGACTCCCCGACAGGCTCGAGACCCAGTACTTC.

The rearrangement joins TRBV30 to TRBJ1-6, with D maybe TRBD1 (5 bases). Germline CDR1 is GTSNPN and CDR2 is SVGIG (reference sequence). V lost 2 bases and J lost 0, with 14 bases in between. The CDR3 length is 17 residues. The CDR3 region is CAWSRWDLSSYNSPLHF. Here the CDR3 DNA reads TGTGCCTGGAGTAGGTGGGACTTAAGCTCCTATAATTCACCCCTCCACTTT. Full variable domain (rest looked up from reference TRBV30 and TRBJ1-6): SQTIHQWPATLVQPVGSPLSLECTVEGTSNPNLYWYRQAAGRGLQLLFYSVGIGQISSEVPQNLSASRPQDRQFILSSKKLLLSDSGFYLCAWSRWDLSSYNSPLHFGNGTRLTVT.

The chain combines TRBV5-1 with TRBJ2-1; 9 nucleotides line up with TRBD1. V trimming: 0 bases; J trimming: 6 bases; junction bases outside the gene matches: 4. CDR1 SGHRS and CDR2 YFSETQ come from the germline V gene. The CDR3 is 15 amino acids. The CDR3 DNA is TGCGCCAGCAGCTTGGCGACAGGGGGTGGCAATGAGCAGTTCTTC. It codes for CASSLATGGGNEQFF. The full variable domain, rest sourced from reference TRBV5-1 and TRBJ2-1, is KAGVTQTPRYLIKTRGQQVTLSCSPISGHRSVSWYQQTPGQGLQFLFEYFSETQRNKGNFPGRFSGRQFSNSRSEMNVSTLELGDSALYLCASSLATGGGNEQFFGPGTRLTVL.

This rearrangement joins TRBV6-6 to TRBJ1-1, with D possibly matching TRBD1 (6 bases). The germline V gene has CDR1 MNHNY and CDR2 SVGAGI (reference sequence). This CDR3 comprises 15 residues. Trimming pared 0 bases from V and 2 bases from J, leaving 10 bases between. CDR3 region: CASSYSWTDNTEAFF. The CDR3, as DNA: TGTGCCAGCAGTTACTCGTGGACAGATAACACTGAAGCTTTCTTT.

This rearrangement joins TRBV2 to TRBJ1-2, with D maybe TRBD1 (5 bases). Trimming cost V 7 bases and J 6 bases, with 12 bases left between them. This CDR3 has 12 residues. Germline assignment: CDR1 SNHLY and CDR2 FYNNEI. CDR3 in DNA: TGTGCCAGCACCAACCAGGGTCATGGCTACACCTTC. It specifies CASTNQGHGYTF.